The next 8 T cell receptor beta chains were all read from a single sample in a study of blood T cell repertoires in COVID-19. Sequenced by immunoSEQ multiplex PCR; TCRdb stores in-frame clones only, minus some. The table has about 300,000 clones, approximately 84% seen once. The sample comprised peripheral blood. Receptors originate from a human donor with COVID-19, enrolled during active disease. The donor label of this sample is uncertain.

The gene calls are TRBV7-3 and TRBJ2-1; D is possibly TRBD2 (6 bases). Trimming shortened V by 0 bases and J by 2 bases, and 8 bases separated the two germline ends. The CDR3 has 15 residues. In germline, CDR1 is SGHTA, CDR2 FQGTGA. The CDR3 region is CASSLTSGTYNEQFF. CDR3 DNA sequence: TGTGCCAGCAGCTTAACTAGCGGAACCTACAATGAGCAGTTCTTC.

The chain carries TRBV2 and TRBJ2-6; 7 bases align to TRBD1. V shed 7 bases, J shed 1 base, and the junction held 13 bases outside the gene matches. The CDR3 extends over 18 amino acids. Germline V gene sequence: CDR1 SNHLY, CDR2 FYNNEI. For the CDR3, the DNA is TGTGCCAGCAAAGGGTATGACAGGGAAAATTCTGGGGCCAACGTCCTGACTTTC. It is translated as CASKGYDRENSGANVLTF.

This sequence joins TRBV5-6 and TRBJ2-2, with 10 nucleotides matching TRBD1. Unmatched junction bases numbered 1, after V lost 2 bases and J lost 0 bases. This CDR3 has 16 amino acids. The V gene's germline CDR1 is SGHDT and CDR2 YYEEEE. This CDR3 is CASSFGQGANTGELFF. In DNA, the CDR3 is TGTGCCAGCAGCTTCGGACAGGGGGCGAACACCGGGGAGCTGTTTTTT.

DNA for the CDR3: TGTGCCAGCAGCCCCCTAGACTCGGGGAGGGAGACCCAGTACTTC. Translation gives CASSPLDSGRETQYF. The chain recombines TRBV3-1 (or the pseudogene TRBV3-2) with TRBJ2-5; TRBD2 is a possible D gene (6 bases). CDR3 length: 15 residues. CDR1 is LGHDT and CDR2 is YNNKEL in the germline V gene (reference sequence). With 4 bases removed from V and 5 bases from J, the gap between germline ends came to 17 bases.

The chain recombines TRBV12-3 or TRBV12-4 with TRBJ1-6; the D gene is possibly TRBD1 (5 bases). The CDR3 loop spans 13 amino acids. Deletions cut 7 bases from V and 7 bases from J, with 11 bases between. In DNA form, the CDR3 reads TGTGCCAGCACCCTGGGGCAGAATTCACCCCTCCACTTT. Encoded protein: CASTLGQNSPLHF.

V gene TRBV2 combines with J gene TRBJ2-1, with 7 bases identical to TRBD2. CDR1 is SNHLY, CDR2 FYNNEI, per germline. V shed 6 bases, J shed 7 bases, and the junction held 15 bases outside the gene matches. There are 16 residues in the CDR3. The CDR3 region is CASSAPLSGIGNEQFF. Written as DNA, the CDR3 is TGTGCCAGCAGCGCCCCCCTGAGCGGGATTGGAAATGAGCAGTTCTTC.

This chain links TRBV6-2 or TRBV6-3 with TRBJ2-1; D remains unclear. CDR3 length: 13 residues. Trimming stripped 2 bases from V and 1 base from J, with 3 bases between. Germline lookup yields CDR1 MNHEY and CDR2 SVGEGT. Here the CDR3 reads CASSYLSYNEQFF. The CDR3 nucleotides read TGTGCCAGCAGTTACCTTTCCTACAATGAGCAGTTCTTC.

The J gene is TRBJ2-5, the V gene TRBV29-1; the match to TRBD1 covers 9 bases. Germline CDR1 reads SQVTM; CDR2 reads ANQGSEA. This CDR3 comprises 13 residues. Trimming at V came to 7 bases and at J to 4 bases, leaving 7 bases not matched to a gene. The CDR3 DNA follows: TGCAGCGCGACCCCGGGACAGGGAGAGACCCAGTACTTC. Amino acids: CSATPGQGETQYF.